The clone carrying this T cell receptor beta chain has ten or more counts. The record originates from a study of T cells after yellow fever vaccination. Germline CDR1 is SGHVS and CDR2 is FNYEAQ. This CDR3 region has 16 residues. V gave up 3 bases and J gave up 0 bases; unmatched junction bases: 3. As TCR cDNA was made by 5'RACE template switching, a universal primer site and UMIs were added. One entry per CDR3 protein, called by TCRdb with MiXCR from the 5' RACE reads. The sample includes 100,000 to 150,000 distinct CDR3 sequences, around 7.4% of them seen just once. The chain carries TRBV7-6 and TRBJ2-3, with TRBD2 matching 10 bases. The TCR was taken from a man aged 18 to 29 who received the YFV17D yellow fever vaccine. The specimen was CD4+ T cells sorted from PBMCs, collected roughly 10 days after the first yellow fever vaccination. The CDR3 DNA reads as TGTGCCAGCAGCTTTACTAGCGGGGTCAGCACAGATACGCAGTATTTT. Its protein product is CASSFTSGVSTDTQYF.